These 4 T cell receptor beta chains originate from one sample sequenced in a study of cytotoxic CD8 clonotypes in ibrutinib-treated CLL. Sequencing used immunoSEQ multiplex PCR; TCRdb keeps in-frame clones, though not all of them. The sample holds under 200,000 clones; roughly 80% are singletons and the top ten take roughly 4.5%. The sample was PBMCs, taken after 24 months of ibrutinib treatment. These receptors were taken from a human donor with chronic lymphocytic leukemia.

This chain connects TRBV18 to TRBJ2-7; the match to TRBD1 covers 10 bases. Losses at the gene ends were 3 bases for V and 6 bases for J; bases not matched to a gene: 5. The germline CDR1 and CDR2 sequences are KGHSH and LQKENI. This CDR3 has 14 amino acids. CDR3 DNA: TGTGCCAGCTCACCGGGACAGGGGAGGGTCGAGCAGTACTTC. Its translation: CASSPGQGRVEQYF.

The genes are TRBV5-1 and TRBJ1-4, with a weak D call TRBD1 (5 bases). The CDR3 extends over 16 amino acids. Trimming took off 1 base at V and 2 bases at J, with 12 bases between the two ends. The germline CDR1 and CDR2 sequences are SGHRS and YFSETQ. CDR3 in DNA: TGCGCCAGCAGCTTGAGGACGCAGGGTACTAATGAAAAACTGTTTTTT. It specifies CASSLRTQGTNEKLFF.

The chain recombines TRBV5-1 with TRBJ2-3; D is possibly TRBD2 (5 bases). The ends were cut back, 0 bases at V and 5 bases at J, with 10 bases in the middle. Germline assignment: CDR1 SGHRS and CDR2 YFSETQ. This CDR3 has 14 amino acids. In DNA, the CDR3 is TGCGCCAGCAGCTTGGATATCGCGGGAGATACGCAGTATTTT. It yields the protein CASSLDIAGDTQYF.

The chain joins TRBV6-6 to TRBJ2-7; D might be TRBD2 (5 bases). The V gene's germline CDR1 is MNHNY and CDR2 SVGAGI (reference sequence). The CDR3 length is 14 residues. V shed 6 bases and J shed 1 base, with 13 bases lying between them. CDR3: CASRLLDGSYEQYF. CDR3 nucleotides: TGTGCCAGCAGGCTACTAGACGGGTCCTACGAGCAGTACTTC.